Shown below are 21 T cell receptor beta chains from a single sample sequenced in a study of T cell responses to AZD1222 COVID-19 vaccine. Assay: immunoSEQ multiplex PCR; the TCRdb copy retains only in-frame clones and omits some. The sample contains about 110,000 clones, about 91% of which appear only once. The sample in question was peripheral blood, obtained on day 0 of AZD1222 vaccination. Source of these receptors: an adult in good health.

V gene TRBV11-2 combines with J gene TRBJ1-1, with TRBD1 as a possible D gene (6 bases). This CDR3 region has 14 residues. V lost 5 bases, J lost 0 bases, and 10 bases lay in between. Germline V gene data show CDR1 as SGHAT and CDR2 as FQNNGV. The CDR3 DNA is TGTGCCAGCAGCCGCAGGGGAATGAACACTGAAGCTTTCTTT. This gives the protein CASSRRGMNTEAFF.

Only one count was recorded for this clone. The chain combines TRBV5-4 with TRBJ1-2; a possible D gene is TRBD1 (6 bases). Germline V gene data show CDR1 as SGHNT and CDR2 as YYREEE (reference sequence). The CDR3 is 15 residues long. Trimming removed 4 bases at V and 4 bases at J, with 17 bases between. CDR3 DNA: TGTGCCAGCAGCCCCCCCTCGAACAGGGCCTATGGCTACACCTTC. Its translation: CASSPPSNRAYGYTF.

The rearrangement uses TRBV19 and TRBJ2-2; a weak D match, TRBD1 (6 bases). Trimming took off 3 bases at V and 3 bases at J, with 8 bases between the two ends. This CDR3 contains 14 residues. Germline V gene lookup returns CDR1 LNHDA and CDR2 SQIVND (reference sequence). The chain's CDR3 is CASSMGHYTGELFF. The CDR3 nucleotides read TGTGCCAGTAGTATGGGACACTACACCGGGGAGCTGTTTTTT.

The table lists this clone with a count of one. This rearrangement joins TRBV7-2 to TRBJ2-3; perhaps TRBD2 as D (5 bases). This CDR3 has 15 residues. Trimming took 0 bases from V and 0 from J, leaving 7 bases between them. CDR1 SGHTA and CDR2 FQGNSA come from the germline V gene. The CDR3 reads CASSLARGSTDTQYF. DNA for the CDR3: TGTGCCAGCAGCTTAGCGAGAGGGAGCACAGATACGCAGTATTTT.

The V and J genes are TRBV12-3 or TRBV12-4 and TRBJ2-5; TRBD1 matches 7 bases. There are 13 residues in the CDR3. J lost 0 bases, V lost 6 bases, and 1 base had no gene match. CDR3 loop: CASRTGNQETQYF. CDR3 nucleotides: TGTGCCAGCAGGACAGGGAACCAAGAGACCCAGTACTTC.

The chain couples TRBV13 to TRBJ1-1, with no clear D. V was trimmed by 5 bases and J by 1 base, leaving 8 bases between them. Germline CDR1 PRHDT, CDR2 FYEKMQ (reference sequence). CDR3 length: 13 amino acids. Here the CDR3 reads CASSVRTNTEAFF. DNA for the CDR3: TGTGCCAGCAGCGTGCGCACGAACACTGAAGCTTTCTTT.

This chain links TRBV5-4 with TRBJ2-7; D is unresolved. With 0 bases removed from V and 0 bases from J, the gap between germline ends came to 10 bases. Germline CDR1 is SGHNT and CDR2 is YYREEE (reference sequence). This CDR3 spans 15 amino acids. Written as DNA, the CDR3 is TGTGCCAGCAGCTTGGGACTCGTCTCCTCCTACGAGCAGTACTTC. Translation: CASSLGLVSSYEQYF.

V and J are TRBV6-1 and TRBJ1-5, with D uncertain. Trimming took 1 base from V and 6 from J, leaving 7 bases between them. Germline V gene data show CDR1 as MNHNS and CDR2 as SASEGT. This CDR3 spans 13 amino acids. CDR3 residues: CASSEELGQPQHF. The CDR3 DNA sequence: TGTGCCAGCAGTGAAGAATTGGGTCAGCCCCAGCATTTT.

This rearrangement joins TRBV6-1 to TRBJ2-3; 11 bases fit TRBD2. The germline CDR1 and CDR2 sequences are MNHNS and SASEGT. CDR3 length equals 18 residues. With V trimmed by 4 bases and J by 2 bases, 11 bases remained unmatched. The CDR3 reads CASSVAEIAGGPTDTQYF. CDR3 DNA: TGTGCCAGCAGTGTAGCGGAAATAGCGGGAGGGCCCACAGATACGCAGTATTTT.

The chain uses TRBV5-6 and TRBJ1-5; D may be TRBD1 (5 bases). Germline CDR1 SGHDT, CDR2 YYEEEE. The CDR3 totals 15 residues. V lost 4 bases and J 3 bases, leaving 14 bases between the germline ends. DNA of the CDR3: TGTGCCAGCAGCCTCGGGGCGGTTGACAATCAGCCCCAGCATTTT. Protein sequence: CASSLGAVDNQPQHF.

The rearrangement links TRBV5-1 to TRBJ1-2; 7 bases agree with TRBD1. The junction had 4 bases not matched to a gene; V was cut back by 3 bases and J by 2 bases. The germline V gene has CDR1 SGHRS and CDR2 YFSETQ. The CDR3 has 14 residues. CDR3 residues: CASSSTGPNYGYTF. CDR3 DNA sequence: TGCGCCAGCAGCTCGACAGGGCCCAACTATGGCTACACCTTC.

CDR3 loop: CASSLEYGYGEEQYF. The DNA of the CDR3 is TGTGCCAGCAGCTTAGAGTACGGCTACGGTGAGGAGCAGTACTTC. This sequence joins TRBV11-2 and TRBJ2-7; D not resolved. Germline V CDR1 and CDR2: SGHAT, FQNNGV. The V end lost 0 bases, the J end lost 7 bases, and 16 bases lay between the germline ends. CDR3 length: 15 amino acids.

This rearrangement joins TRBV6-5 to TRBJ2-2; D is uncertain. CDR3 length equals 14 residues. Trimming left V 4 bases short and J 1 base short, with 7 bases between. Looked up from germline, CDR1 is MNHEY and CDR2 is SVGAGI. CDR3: CASSFSLNTGELFF. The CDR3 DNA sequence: TGTGCCAGCAGTTTCAGTTTGAACACCGGGGAGCTGTTTTTT.

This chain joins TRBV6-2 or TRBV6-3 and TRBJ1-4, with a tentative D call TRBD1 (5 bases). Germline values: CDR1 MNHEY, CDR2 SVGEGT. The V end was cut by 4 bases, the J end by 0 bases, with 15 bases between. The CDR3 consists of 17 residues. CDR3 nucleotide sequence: TGTGCCAGCAGTTCGGGTCCAGGGATTTCAACTAATGAAAAACTGTTTTTT. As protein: CASSSGPGISTNEKLFF.

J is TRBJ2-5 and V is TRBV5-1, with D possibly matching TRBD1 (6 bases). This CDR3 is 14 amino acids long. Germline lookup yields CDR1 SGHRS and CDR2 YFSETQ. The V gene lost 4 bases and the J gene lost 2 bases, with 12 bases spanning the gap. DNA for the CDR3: TGCGCCAGCAGCCTGGACAGTCGACAAGAGACCCAGTACTTC. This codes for CASSLDSRQETQYF.

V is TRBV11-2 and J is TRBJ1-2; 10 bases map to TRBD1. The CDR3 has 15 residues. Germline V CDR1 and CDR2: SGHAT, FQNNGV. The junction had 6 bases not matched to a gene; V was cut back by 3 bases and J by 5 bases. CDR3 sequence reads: CASSLRQGAVYGYTF. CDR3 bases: TGTGCCAGCAGCTTGCGACAGGGGGCGGTGTATGGCTACACCTTC. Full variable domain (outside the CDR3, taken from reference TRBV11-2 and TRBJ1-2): EAGVAQSPRYKIIEKRQSVAFWCNPISGHATLYWYQQILGQGPKLLIQFQNNGVVDDSQLPKDRFSAERLKGVDSTLKIQPAKLEDSAVYLCASSLRQGAVYGYTFGSGTRLTVV.

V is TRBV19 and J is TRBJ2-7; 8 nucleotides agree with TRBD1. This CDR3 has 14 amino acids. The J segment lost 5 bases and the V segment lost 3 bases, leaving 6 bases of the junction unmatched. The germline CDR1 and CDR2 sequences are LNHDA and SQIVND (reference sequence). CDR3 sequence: CASSIQGAVHEQYF. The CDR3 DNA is TGTGCCAGTAGTATCCAGGGGGCAGTCCACGAGCAGTACTTC.

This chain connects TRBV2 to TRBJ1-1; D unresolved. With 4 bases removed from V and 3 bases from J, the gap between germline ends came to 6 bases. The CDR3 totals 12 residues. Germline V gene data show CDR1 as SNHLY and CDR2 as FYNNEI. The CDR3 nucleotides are TGTGCCAGCAGTGCCTGGGACACTGAAGCTTTCTTT. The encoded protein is CASSAWDTEAFF.

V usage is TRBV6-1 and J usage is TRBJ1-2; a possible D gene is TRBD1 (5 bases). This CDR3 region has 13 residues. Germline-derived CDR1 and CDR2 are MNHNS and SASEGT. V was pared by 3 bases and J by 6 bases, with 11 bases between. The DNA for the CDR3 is TGTGCCAGCAGTGAGGGGACTATCGATGGCTACACCTTC. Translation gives CASSEGTIDGYTF.

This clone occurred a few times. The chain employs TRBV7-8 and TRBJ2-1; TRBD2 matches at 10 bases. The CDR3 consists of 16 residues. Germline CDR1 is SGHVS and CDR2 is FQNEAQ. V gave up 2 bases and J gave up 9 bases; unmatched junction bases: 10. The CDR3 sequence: CASSLYSSGGFGEQFF. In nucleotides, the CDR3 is TGTGCCAGCAGCTTATACTCTAGCGGGGGATTCGGTGAGCAGTTCTTC.

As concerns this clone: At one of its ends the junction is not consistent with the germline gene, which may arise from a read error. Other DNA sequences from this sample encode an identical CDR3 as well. CDR3 in amino acids: CASSLDPGDYAEAFF. As DNA, the CDR3 is TGTGCCAGCAGCCTAGATCCGGGGGACTACGCTGAAGCTTTCTTT. The chain uses TRBV11-2 and TRBJ1-1, with D possibly matching TRBD1 (5 bases). CDR3 length: 15 residues. CDR1 is SGHAT and CDR2 is FQNNGV in the germline V gene.